The 27 T cell receptor beta chains reported below all come from one sample, sequenced in a study of PD-1 blockade in classical Hodgkin lymphoma. Each patient relapsed following autologous stem cell transplantation, and prior brentuximab vedotin exposure differed. The protocol was immunoSEQ multiplex PCR, while the TCRdb copy is restricted to in-frame clones and leaves out a portion. The sample carries almost 100,000 clones, around nine tenths recorded once. This specimen was peripheral blood mononuclear cells (PBMCs), taken at baseline. These receptors came from a human donor with classical Hodgkin lymphoma.

This rearrangement joins TRBV25-1 to TRBJ1-1, with 7 bases that match TRBD1. V lost 6 bases to trimming and J lost 7 bases; unmatched junction nucleotides: 8. Germline V CDR1 and CDR2: MGHDK, SYGVNS. The CDR3 length is 13 residues. The CDR3 bases are TGTGCCAGCAGCCTAGGGGGACAGCATGAAGCTTTCTTT. Amino acid sequence: CASSLGGQHEAFF.

This clone was picked up one time. The chain recombines TRBV5-6 with TRBJ1-2, with 8 bases that match TRBD1. The germline gives CDR1 SGHDT, CDR2 YYEEEE. The CDR3 sequence is 14 residues long. V shed 0 bases and J 8 bases; nucleotides not matched to a gene: 6. The CDR3 here is CASSLAGQGVGYTF. The CDR3 bases are TGTGCCAGCAGCTTGGCTGGACAGGGAGTCGGCTACACCTTC.

The rearrangement joins TRBV29-1 to TRBJ2-2; 7 positions agree with TRBD1. There are 14 residues in the CDR3. V lost 1 base and J lost 6; bases outside the gene matches: 5. In germline, CDR1 is SQVTM, CDR2 ANQGSEA. CDR3 protein: CSVEAIDRAGELFF. CDR3 bases: TGCAGCGTTGAAGCCATTGACAGGGCCGGGGAGCTGTTTTTT.

The V and J genes are TRBV7-6 and TRBJ1-5, with D possibly TRBD1 on 5 matching bases. This CDR3 region has 14 residues. In germline, CDR1 is SGHVS, CDR2 FNYEAQ. V lost 5 bases and J lost 5, with 13 bases in between. The CDR3 spells CASSPAQGYQPQHF. For the CDR3, the DNA is TGTGCCAGCAGCCCCGCTCAGGGCTATCAGCCCCAGCATTTT.

The rearrangement joins TRBV5-1 to TRBJ2-3, with no clear D. CDR1 is SGHRS and CDR2 is YFSETQ in the germline V gene. This CDR3 region has 14 residues. Deletions cut 1 base from V and 1 base from J, with 7 bases between. The CDR3 reads CASSLRWGTDTQYF. The CDR3 region has the DNA TGCGCCAGCAGCTTGCGGTGGGGCACAGATACGCAGTATTTT. Filled out from reference TRBV5-1 and TRBJ2-3, the complete variable domain reads KAGVTQTPRYLIKTRGQQVTLSCSPISGHRSVSWYQQTPGQGLQFLFEYFSETQRNKGNFPGRFSGRQFSNSRSEMNVSTLELGDSALYLCASSLRWGTDTQYFGPGTRLTVL.

The rearrangement links TRBV19 to TRBJ2-5; 7 positions agree with TRBD2. Trimming at V came to 10 bases and at J to 4 bases, leaving 9 bases not matched to a gene. CDR3 length: 13 amino acids. Looked up from germline, CDR1 is LNHDA and CDR2 is SQIVND (reference sequence). CDR3 nucleotides: TGTGCCACCGGGCCTGGGGGGGGAGAGACCCAGTACTTC. It codes for CATGPGGGETQYF.

The chain joins TRBV6-6 to TRBJ1-5, with D uncertain. The germline V gene encodes CDR1 MNHNY and CDR2 SVGAGI (reference sequence). CDR3 length: 12 residues. Trimming removed 0 bases at V and 7 bases at J, with 4 bases between. CDR3 sequence (DNA): TGTGCCAGCAGTTACTCAGAGCAGCCCCAGCATTTT. It codes for CASSYSEQPQHF.

The chain employs TRBV10-3 and TRBJ2-2; 10 bases fit TRBD1. The germline CDR1 and CDR2 sequences are ENHRY and SYGVKD. The CDR3 consists of 15 residues. The V and J ends lost 2 bases and 6 bases, in that order; junction bases with no gene match: 3. The CDR3 protein is CAISEPGQGPGELFF. CDR3 nucleotide sequence: TGTGCCATCAGTGAGCCGGGACAGGGGCCCGGGGAGCTGTTTTTT.

The V gene is TRBV21-1, the J gene TRBJ2-5. TRBV21-1 is flagged as a pseudogene. The CDR3 consists of 14 residues. The CDR3 DNA reads as TGTGCCAGCAGCAAAGTAGGGCGAACGGAGACCCAGTACTTC. Its protein is CASSKVGRTETQYF.

This clone came up a few times. DNA of the CDR3: TGTGCCAGCAGACGACAGGGGCGACTCTACGAGCAGTACTTC. Amino acid sequence: CASRRQGRLYEQYF. This chain links TRBV27 with TRBJ2-7; 8 positions agree with TRBD1. V trimming: 6 bases; J trimming: 3 bases; junction bases outside the gene matches: 7. This CDR3 is built from 14 residues. Germline CDR1 reads MNHEY; CDR2 reads SMNVEV (reference sequence).

Concerning this clone itself: Other DNA sequences in this specimen translate into the identical CDR3. V gene TRBV5-6 combines with J gene TRBJ2-7; 11 nucleotides line up with TRBD2. V was pared by 4 bases and J by 0 bases, with 3 bases of the junction left unmatched. CDR1 is SGHDT and CDR2 is YYEEEE in the germline V gene. CDR3 size: 15 residues. The CDR3 is CASSRTSGSSYEQYF. CDR3 bases: TGTGCCAGCAGCCGTACTAGCGGGAGCTCCTACGAGCAGTACTTC.

This clone was seen just once. The V gene is TRBV15, the J gene TRBJ1-2, with D maybe TRBD1 (6 bases). The ends were cut back, 0 bases at V and 4 bases at J, with 12 bases in the middle. The CDR3 contains 15 residues. The germline V gene has CDR1 LNHNV and CDR2 YYDKDF (reference sequence). CDR3 sequence: CATSRDRGTFYGYTF. The CDR3 DNA follows: TGTGCCACCAGCAGAGATCGAGGGACATTCTATGGCTACACCTTC.

The chain carries TRBV11-2 and TRBJ2-7, with a tentative D call TRBD1 (6 bases). The CDR3 loop spans 14 amino acids. Trimming removed 5 bases from V and 6 bases from J, with 17 bases in between. Germline-derived CDR1 and CDR2 are SGHAT and FQNNGV. CDR3 region: CASSTYQGRREQYF. The CDR3 nucleotides are TGTGCCAGCAGCACGTATCAGGGGCGCCGCGAGCAGTACTTC.

A single count supports this clone. CDR3 nucleotides: TGTGCCAGCAGTTACCGGGGGGGGTATACCTACGAGCAGTACTTC. Residues: CASSYRGGYTYEQYF. V gene TRBV6-5 combines with J gene TRBJ2-7; TRBD2 matches at 8 bases. Trimming took 2 bases from V and 2 from J; bases not matched to a gene: 5. The CDR3 has 15 amino acids. Germline V gene lookup returns CDR1 MNHEY and CDR2 SVGAGI.

The chain has TRBV7-6 and TRBJ2-1; 7 bases line up with TRBD2. Looked up from germline, CDR1 is SGHVS and CDR2 is FNYEAQ. V gave up 5 bases and J gave up 5 bases; unmatched junction bases: 9. The CDR3 length is 15 residues. The CDR3 nucleotides are TGTGCCAGCAGCCGATCCGGGACTAACCACAATGAGCAGTTCTTC. Translated, it gives CASSRSGTNHNEQFF.

The chain is built from TRBV19 and TRBJ1-2; D remains unclear. CDR1 and CDR2 (germline): LNHDA, SQIVND (reference sequence). V was cut by 3 bases and J by 4 bases, with 3 bases left in between. The CDR3 covers 11 residues. CDR3 DNA: TGTGCCAGTAGTATGGTCTATGGCTACACCTTC. Translated: CASSMVYGYTF. Variable domain in full (rest from reference TRBV19 and TRBJ1-2): DGGITQSPKYLFRKEGQNVTLSCEQNLNHDAMYWYRQDPGQGLRLIYYSQIVNDFQKGDIAEGYSVSREKKESFPLTVTSAQKNPTAFYLCASSMVYGYTFGSGTRLTVV.

This sequence joins TRBV18 and TRBJ2-5, with 7 bases that match TRBD1. CDR3 length: 12 amino acids. J was trimmed by 2 bases and V by 7 bases; bases with no gene match: 1. Per germline, CDR1 KGHSH and CDR2 LQKENI. CDR3 bases: TGTGCCAGCTGGGGACAGCAAGAGACCCAGTACTTC. Its protein is CASWGQQETQYF.

The chain carries TRBV19 and TRBJ1-5; the D is unclear. CDR1 is LNHDA, CDR2 SQIVND, per germline (reference sequence). The CDR3 is 14 residues long. Trimming pared 0 bases from V and 5 bases from J, leaving 8 bases between. For the CDR3, the DNA is TGTGCCAGTAGTATAGATGGATACTATCAGCCCCAGCATTTT. Translated, it gives CASSIDGYYQPQHF. The full variable domain, rest sourced from reference TRBV19 and TRBJ1-5, is DGGITQSPKYLFRKEGQNVTLSCEQNLNHDAMYWYRQDPGQGLRLIYYSQIVNDFQKGDIAEGYSVSREKKESFPLTVTSAQKNPTAFYLCASSIDGYYQPQHFGDGTRLSIL.

V and J are TRBV2 and TRBJ2-1; 10 bases fit TRBD1. The CDR3 loop spans 13 amino acids. CDR1 is SNHLY and CDR2 is FYNNEI in the germline V gene. With V trimmed by 8 bases and J by 5 bases, 3 bases remained unmatched. CDR3 residues: CASPTGGNNEQFF. DNA of the CDR3: TGTGCCAGCCCGACAGGGGGCAACAATGAGCAGTTCTTC. The full variable domain, with the rest looked up from reference TRBV2 and TRBJ2-1, is EPEVTQTPSHQVTQMGQEVILRCVPISNHLYFYWYRQILGQKVEFLVSFYNNEISEKSEIFDDQFSVERPDGSNFTLKIRSTKLEDSAMYFCASPTGGNNEQFFGPGTRLTVL.

The rearrangement links TRBV10-2 to TRBJ2-7; D gene ambiguous. This CDR3 spans 13 amino acids. Between the trimmed V and J ends, which lost 4 bases and 1 base, there was a span of 8 bases. Germline CDR1 WSHSY, CDR2 SAAADI. DNA for the CDR3: TGCGCCAGCAGTGGAGTCCAATCCTACGAGCAGTACTTC. Encoded protein: CASSGVQSYEQYF.

The chain employs TRBV11-2 and TRBJ1-4; D remains ambiguous. This CDR3 region has 15 residues. Germline CDR1 reads SGHAT; CDR2 reads FQNNGV. Trimming cost V 1 base and J 6 bases, with 12 bases left between them. The chain's CDR3 is CASSLGGRSDEKLFF. As DNA, the CDR3 is TGTGCCAGCAGCTTAGGCGGACGGTCTGATGAAAAACTGTTTTTT.

The CDR3 bases are TGTGCCAGCAGTTCACCGGACAGGTACACTGAAGCTTTCTTT. Translation gives CASSSPDRYTEAFF. The gene calls are TRBV28 and TRBJ1-1, with 7 bases matching TRBD1. Germline V gives CDR1 MDHEN, CDR2 SYDVKM. J lost 3 bases, V lost 4 bases, and 5 bases had no gene match. The CDR3 runs to 14 residues.

The chain uses TRBV12-5 and TRBJ2-5, with TRBD1 identical over 7 bases. The CDR3 is 19 residues long. V lost 8 bases and J lost 0; bases outside the gene matches: 21. Germline values: CDR1 LGHNT, CDR2 FRNRAP. The CDR3: CASLGPKPLGTADQETQYF. The CDR3 DNA follows: TGTGCTAGTCTCGGCCCCAAACCCCTGGGGACAGCGGACCAAGAGACCCAGTACTTC. Full variable domain (remainder filled in from reference TRBV12-5 and TRBJ2-5): DARVTQTPRHKVTEMGQEVTMRCQPILGHNTVFWYRQTMMQGLELLAYFRNRAPLDDSGMPKDRFSAEMPDATLATLKIQPSEPRDSAVYFCASLGPKPLGTADQETQYFGPGTRLLVL.

This rearrangement joins TRBV7-8 to TRBJ1-1; 9 bases map to TRBD1. Looked up from germline, CDR1 is SGHVS and CDR2 is FQNEAQ. Trimming at V came to 4 bases and at J to 6 bases, leaving 9 bases not matched to a gene. The CDR3 is 15 residues long. DNA of the CDR3: TGTGCCAGCAGCTGGACAGGGGACAAAAGGGCTGAAGCTTTCTTT. This encodes CASSWTGDKRAEAFF.

This chain connects TRBV6-1 to TRBJ1-2, with a weak D call TRBD1 (6 bases). Germline V gene sequence: CDR1 MNHNS, CDR2 SASEGT. The CDR3 totals 15 residues. V was cut by 4 bases and J by 3 bases, with 15 bases left in between. The CDR3 DNA is TGTGCCAGCAGTGGCCGCACAGGGTGGGACTATGGCTACACCTTC. The encoded protein is CASSGRTGWDYGYTF.

This chain links TRBV4-1 with TRBJ2-4; 9 positions agree with TRBD2. This CDR3 spans 19 amino acids. Trimming at V came to 1 base and at J to 3 bases, leaving 13 bases not matched to a gene. Germline CDR1 and CDR2: MGHRA and YSYEKL. CDR3 protein: CASSQVLYKLAGNKNIQYF. DNA for the CDR3: TGCGCCAGCAGCCAAGTACTTTACAAACTAGCGGGTAACAAAAACATTCAGTACTTC.

This rearrangement joins TRBV9 to TRBJ2-3; D is unresolved. V lost 0 bases and J lost 5, with 10 bases in between. The length of the CDR3 is 14 residues. Per the germline V gene, CDR1 is SGDLS and CDR2 is YYNGEE. The CDR3 sequence: CASSVDGGEDTQYF. CDR3 coding DNA: TGTGCCAGCAGCGTAGATGGTGGGGAAGATACGCAGTATTTT. The variable domain in full, with the rest retrieved from reference TRBV9 and TRBJ2-3, is DSGVTQTPKHLITATGQRVTLRCSPRSGDLSVYWYQQSLDQGLQFLIQYYNGEERAKGNILERFSAQQFPDLHSELNLSSLELGDSALYFCASSVDGGEDTQYFGPGTRLTVL.